The 28 T cell receptor beta chains listed next were all sequenced from one sample in a study of T-cell memory formation after mild COVID-19. TCRdb redid the calling of the 5' RACE reads with MiXCR, one entry per CDR3 protein. This repertoire shows roughly 35,000 distinct CDR3 sequences, around 20% found once; its top ten account for about 1.5%. The sequenced sample was PBMCs or a T cell subset sorted from them (not recorded which). The receptors shown here come from an adult who had mild COVID-19 (a few samples of this study predate the infection). Cell type and time point are not known.

The chain combines TRBV12-3 or TRBV12-4 with TRBJ1-4, with no clear D. Trimming pared 6 bases from V and 3 bases from J, leaving 11 bases between. The CDR3 is 14 residues long. CDR3 bases: TGTGCCAGCAGCCGGCCCGGGGCTAATGAAAAACTGTTTTTT. Translation: CASSRPGANEKLFF.

The V and J genes are TRBV30 and TRBJ1-1; D unclear. The ends were cut back, 3 bases at V and 3 bases at J, with 5 bases in the middle. CDR1 GTSNPN and CDR2 SVGIG come from the germline V gene (reference sequence). The CDR3 loop spans 11 amino acids. This CDR3 reads CAWSYDTEAFF. CDR3 DNA sequence: TGTGCCTGGAGCTACGACACTGAAGCTTTCTTT.

Ten or more counts support this clonotype. V is TRBV7-2 and J is TRBJ1-1, with D uncertain. Germline-derived CDR1 and CDR2 are SGHTA and FQGNSA. There are 13 residues in the CDR3. V lost 5 bases to trimming and J lost 11 bases, with 18 bases between them. CDR3: CASSPRIGREAFF. CDR3 DNA sequence: TGTGCCAGCAGCCCCCGGATAGGCCGCGAGGCTTTCTTT.

This clonotype was counted between two and nine times. V is TRBV21-1 and J is TRBJ2-2. TRBV21-1 is a documented pseudogene. The CDR3 covers 13 residues. CDR3 in amino acids: CASRTMNTGELFF. The CDR3 region has the DNA TGTGCCAGCAGGACCATGAACACCGGGGAGCTGTTTTTT.

Ten or more counts support this clonotype. The chain employs TRBV12-3 or TRBV12-4 and TRBJ1-1; D remains unclear. Trimming removed 1 base at V and 5 bases at J, with 8 bases between. This CDR3 is 13 amino acids long. DNA for the CDR3: TGTGCCAGCAGTTTAGGGGGTAGGACTGAAGCTTTCTTT. It codes for CASSLGGRTEAFF.

In this sample, this clonotype turned up many times. The J gene is TRBJ2-5, the V gene TRBV7-2; 10 bases align to TRBD1. This CDR3 spans 14 amino acids. Losses at the gene ends were 5 bases for V and 4 bases for J; bases not matched to a gene: 4. CDR1 is SGHTA, CDR2 FQGNSA, per germline. In DNA form, the CDR3 reads TGTGCCAGCAGCGACAGGGGGCGGGGAGAGACCCAGTACTTC. This codes for CASSDRGRGETQYF.

This clonotype was seen ten or more times. The chain recombines TRBV7-9 with TRBJ2-5; TRBD1 aligns across 7 bases. The CDR3 runs to 14 residues. Germline V CDR1 and CDR2: SEHNR, FQNEAQ (reference sequence). The junction had 10 bases not matched to a gene; V was cut back by 4 bases and J by 8 bases. CDR3 DNA sequence: TGTGCCAGCAGCTCTAACGACAGGGTGGGAACCCAGTACTTC. It translates to CASSSNDRVGTQYF.

This clonotype was detected ten times or more. This chain uses TRBV21-1 with TRBJ2-2; TRBD2, the table's D call, lacks a check against the DNA. TRBV21-1 is deemed a pseudogene. The CDR3 sequence is 16 residues long. This CDR3 is CASSKPGLAGSGELFF. For the CDR3, the DNA is TGTGCCAGCAGCAAACCAGGACTAGCGGGATCCGGGGAGCTGTTTTTT.

The chain has TRBV4-3 and TRBJ2-1; D possibly corresponds to TRBD2 (6 bases). The germline CDR1 and CDR2 sequences are LGHNA and YSLEER. The ends were cut back, 0 bases at V and 3 bases at J, with 9 bases in the middle. The CDR3 has 15 residues. CDR3 bases: TGCGCCAGCAGCCAAGAAGGACTACTCTACAATGAGCAGTTCTTC. Protein: CASSQEGLLYNEQFF.

The rearrangement joins TRBV12-3 or TRBV12-4 to TRBJ2-7; 11 bases line up with TRBD2. Trimming removed 5 bases from V and 7 bases from J; junction bases left unmatched: 10. The CDR3 loop spans 15 amino acids. The CDR3 region is CASSPTSGRMWEQYF. The CDR3 DNA follows: TGTGCCAGCAGTCCCACTAGCGGGAGAATGTGGGAGCAGTACTTC.

This clonotype was found many times. The junction shows a germline mismatch at one end, possibly a read error. The genes are TRBV29-1 and TRBJ2-1; maybe TRBD1 (6 bases). The length of the CDR3 is 14 residues. CDR1 is SQVTM, CDR2 ANQGSEA, per germline. The CDR3 nucleotides are TGCAGCGTGGAAAGCTGGACAGTGCAGGATCTGGTACTCTTC. This codes for CSVESWTVQDLVLF.

This clonotype appeared many times. The chain combines TRBV5-1 with TRBJ1-4; 7 bases align to TRBD1. CDR3 length equals 14 residues. V shed 7 bases and J 7 bases; nucleotides not matched to a gene: 10. The germline CDR1 and CDR2 sequences are SGHRS and YFSETQ. This chain's CDR3 is CASSSQGLREKLFF. CDR3 coding DNA: TGCGCCAGCTCCTCACAGGGGCTTCGTGAAAAACTGTTTTTT.

In its sample, this clonotype was seen many times. The CDR3 coding sequence is TGTGCCACCAGTGGGGAAGCAGGAGCCAAAGAATACGAGCAGTACTTC. The encoded protein is CATSGEAGAKEYEQYF. The rearrangement uses TRBV24-1 and TRBJ2-7; D is uncertain. Deletions cut 5 bases from V and 4 bases from J, with 20 bases between. This CDR3 is built from 16 residues. From germline, CDR1 is KGHDR and CDR2 SFDVKD.

This clonotype was recorded many times. The chain uses TRBV20-1 and TRBJ1-1; 7 bases are shared with TRBD1. V shed 5 bases and J 0 bases; nucleotides not matched to a gene: 3. The CDR3 has 13 residues. Germline V gives CDR1 DFQATT, CDR2 SNEGSKA (reference sequence). The CDR3 DNA reads as TGCAGTGCTGGACAGGCGGTGAACACTGAAGCTTTCTTT. Translation gives CSAGQAVNTEAFF.

This clonotype was detected ten times or more. This rearrangement joins TRBV20-1 to TRBJ2-2; D ambiguous. The CDR3 is made up of 14 amino acids. Germline V gene sequence: CDR1 DFQATT, CDR2 SNEGSKA (reference sequence). Trimming removed 3 bases from V and 6 bases from J, with 14 bases in between. The CDR3 DNA reads TGCAGTGCTAGTGCGCTAGTGTCGGCCGGGGAGCTGTTTTTT. Its protein product is CSASALVSAGELFF.

This clonotype was detected ten times or more. The rearrangement uses TRBV27 and TRBJ1-2, with D possibly being TRBD1 (5 bases). This CDR3 is 14 amino acids long. The germline V and J ends were trimmed by 5 bases and 2 bases, with 12 bases remaining between them. Germline V gene lookup returns CDR1 MNHEY and CDR2 SMNVEV (reference sequence). CDR3 bases: TGTGCCAGCAGTCTCTCCAGGGCAAACTATGGCTACACCTTC. It translates to CASSLSRANYGYTF.

In this sample, this clonotype turned up once. The chain recombines TRBV27 with TRBJ2-3; a possible D gene is TRBD1 (5 bases). The CDR3 totals 16 residues. The germline V and J ends were trimmed by 1 base and 1 base, with 12 bases remaining between them. Per the germline V gene, CDR1 is MNHEY and CDR2 is SMNVEV (reference sequence). DNA for the CDR3: TGTGCCAGCAGTTTATTACAACAGGCACGCACAGATACGCAGTATTTT. As protein: CASSLLQQARTDTQYF.

This sequence joins TRBV7-9 and TRBJ1-6, with 7 positions matching TRBD1. The CDR3 consists of 16 residues. J gave up 7 bases and V 0 bases, and 6 bases lay outside the gene matches. Germline-derived CDR1 and CDR2 are SEHNR and FQNEAQ (reference sequence). The CDR3 reads CASSLAPGTVNSPLHF. CDR3 sequence (DNA): TGTGCCAGCAGCTTAGCACCCGGGACAGTGAATTCACCCCTCCACTTT.

This clonotype was observed a single time. The chain recombines TRBV7-3 with TRBJ1-6; D is uncertain. CDR1 is SGHTA and CDR2 is FQGTGA in the germline V gene. The CDR3 runs 14 residues. V dropped 2 bases and J dropped 6 bases, with 8 bases sitting between them. The CDR3 sequence: CASSLGPLNSPLHF. In DNA, the CDR3 is TGTGCCAGCAGCTTAGGACCGCTTAATTCACCCCTCCACTTT.

The CDR3 protein is CATSRGQGKNIQYF. As DNA, the CDR3 is TGTGCCACCAGCAGGGGACAGGGCAAAAACATTCAGTACTTC. The chain joins TRBV15 to TRBJ2-4, with TRBD1 matching 9 bases. Germline V CDR1 and CDR2: LNHNV, YYDKDF (reference sequence). Trimming cost V 3 bases and J 3 bases; bases outside gene matches: 0. The CDR3 extends over 14 amino acids.

The V call is TRBV7-6, the J call TRBJ2-7; possible D gene TRBD1, 6 bases. V gave up 4 bases and J gave up 4 bases, with 14 bases separating them. In germline, CDR1 is SGHVS, CDR2 FNYEAQ. This CDR3 comprises 14 residues. The CDR3 coding sequence is TGTGCCAGCAGCTCCCCGGGGACAACTTACGAGCAGTACTTC. This encodes CASSSPGTTYEQYF.

This clonotype showed up many times. The chain links TRBV7-9 to TRBJ2-7; the D gene is possibly TRBD1 (5 bases). The V and J ends lost 2 bases and 6 bases respectively, with 8 bases between them. The CDR3 is 12 amino acids. The germline CDR1 and CDR2 sequences are SEHNR and FQNEAQ (reference sequence). CDR3 in DNA: TGTGCCAGCAGCTTACTCAGGGCCGAGCAGTACTTC. This sequence encodes CASSLLRAEQYF.

This clonotype was recorded many times. The chain joins TRBV5-1 to TRBJ2-3; D unresolved. The length of the CDR3 is 13 residues. Deletions cut 4 bases from V and 5 bases from J, with 11 bases between. CDR1 and CDR2 (germline): SGHRS, YFSETQ. CDR3 sequence: CASSPHPEDTQYF. The CDR3 DNA sequence: TGCGCCAGCAGCCCACATCCTGAAGATACGCAGTATTTT.

This clonotype is medium-sized. The chain has TRBV20-1 and TRBJ1-1; D gene uncertain. The ends were cut back, 5 bases at V and 3 bases at J, with 13 bases in the middle. The CDR3 is made up of 13 amino acids. Per the germline V gene, CDR1 is DFQATT and CDR2 is SNEGSKA (reference sequence). CDR3 residues: CSAPNPEDTEAFF. In nucleotides, the CDR3 is TGCAGTGCTCCAAACCCCGAGGACACTGAAGCTTTCTTT.

The chain links TRBV12-3 or TRBV12-4 to TRBJ1-1; TRBD1 is a possible D gene (5 bases). V was clipped by 6 bases and J by 5 bases, with 25 bases between them. There are 17 residues in the CDR3. This chain's CDR3 is CASSSRGLLLSATEAFF. As DNA, the CDR3 is TGTGCCAGCAGCTCTCGGGGACTCCTGTTGTCGGCTACTGAAGCTTTCTTT.

This clonotype was seen ten or more times. The J gene is TRBJ2-4, the V gene TRBV5-1, with D unresolved. The CDR3 is 14 amino acids. CDR1 and CDR2 from the germline V gene are SGHRS and YFSETQ. V was cut by 0 bases and J by 1 base, with 5 bases left in between. In DNA, the CDR3 is TGCGCCAGCAGCTTGGCGGATGCCAAAAACATTCAGTACTTC. Translating gives CASSLADAKNIQYF.

The table lists this clonotype with many counts. The CDR3 DNA reads as TGCAGTGCTAGACCCCAGGGGGACTATGGCTACACCTTC. This translates into CSARPQGDYGYTF. V is TRBV20-1 and J is TRBJ1-2, with TRBD1 matching over 7 bases. This CDR3 region has 13 residues. With V trimmed by 2 bases and J by 3 bases, 3 bases remained unmatched. The germline V gene has CDR1 DFQATT and CDR2 SNEGSKA (reference sequence).

In its sample, this clonotype was seen many times. V usage is TRBV11-2 and J usage is TRBJ2-1; 9 bases agree with TRBD1. Germline values: CDR1 SGHAT, CDR2 FQNNGV. The CDR3 has 15 residues. Trimming took 6 bases from V and 7 from J; bases not matched to a gene: 10. CDR3 coding DNA: TGTGCCAGCAGATCATATCGACAGGGGGAGAATGAGCAGTTCTTC. Translating gives CASRSYRQGENEQFF.